This T cell receptor beta chain was found in a study of blood T cell repertoires in COVID-19. Study background: Sample material is recorded as cDNA or gDNA derived from T cells, B-cell-depleted T cells, or PBMCs.

In germline, CDR1 is KGHSH, CDR2 LQKENI. This CDR3 spans 14 amino acids. V lost 3 bases and J 3 bases, leaving 12 bases between the germline ends. Data came from immunoSEQ multiplex PCR; TCRdb stores just in-frame clones and leaves some out. The sample has approximately 80,000 clones; around 86% are singletons. The chain links TRBV18 to TRBJ2-7; D remains ambiguous. The receptor was isolated from a middle-aged man with acute or convalescent COVID-19. The sequenced sample consisted of peripheral blood. CDR3 in amino acids: CASSPLPLRYEQYF. The DNA for the CDR3 is TGTGCCAGCTCACCCTTGCCCCTGCGCTACGAGCAGTACTTC.